These T cell receptor beta chains were read from a single sample in a study of T cell clonotyping in hematopoietic cell transplantation. Profiled with immunoSEQ multiplex PCR; TCRdb holds only in-frame clones, not every one. This table holds approximately 39,000 clones, 85% to 95% found once. The input for sequencing was peripheral blood mononuclear cells, taken before stem cell transplant. The receptors here all came from a man aged 40-50 years with chronic myeloid leukemia. Some clones in this sample may be carry-over from other donors' samples. Both conserved end residues are part of each CDR3. Fields, in order: J gene, D gene, V gene, CDR3 protein, CDR3 DNA. D genes are given only for firm matches.

>TRBJ1-5|-|TRBV2
CASRHWTDSNQPQHF
TGTGCCAGCAGGCACTGGACGGATAGCAATCAGCCCCAGCATTTT
>TRBJ2-7|-|TRBV11-2
CASSPQGYEQYF
TGTGCCAGCAGCCCACAGGGTTACGAGCAGTACTTC
>TRBJ2-7|TRBD2|TRBV28
CASSFVISGGVNEQYF
TGTGCCAGCAGTTTTGTCATTAGCGGGGGGGTAAACGAGCAGTACTTC
>TRBJ1-1|-|TRBV7-2
CASRSIHRNTEAFF
TGTGCCAGCAGGTCTATTCACCGGAACACTGAAGCTTTCTTT
>TRBJ1-2|-|TRBV28
CASSRGVGGYTF
TGTGCCAGCAGCCGCGGGGTGGGTGGCTACACCTTC
>TRBJ2-7|-|TRBV20-1
CSATLATEQYF
TGCAGTGCCACACTAGCAACCGAGCAGTACTTC
>TRBJ2-7|TRBD2|TRBV5-1
CASSLSGEGYEQYF
TGCGCCAGCAGCTTGTCGGGGGAGGGCTACGAGCAGTACTTC
>TRBJ2-1|-|TRBV7-2
CASSIAGISYNEQFF
TGTGCCAGCAGCATCGCAGGGATTTCCTACAATGAGCAGTTCTTC
>TRBJ2-7|-|TRBV19
CASRASTFYEQYF
TGTGCCAGTAGAGCATCCACCTTCTACGAGCAGTACTTC
>TRBJ1-2|-|TRBV11-3
CASSLKGGGRGFNYGYTF
TGTGCCAGCAGCTTAAAGGGAGGCGGCAGGGGCTTTAACTATGGCTACACCTTC
>TRBJ1-2|-|TRBV6-7
CASSLKGDNYGYTF
TGTGCCAGCAGTCTAAAAGGCGATAACTATGGCTACACCTTC